One sample yielded the 29 T cell receptor beta chains listed below, sequenced in a study of PD-1 blockade in classical Hodgkin lymphoma. The method was immunoSEQ multiplex PCR; TCRdb's version includes in-frame clones alone and lacks a portion of them. The data contain about 44,000 clones, roughly two thirds of them singletons. Time point reported: cycle 4 day 1 (C4D1), after less than 7 weeks of nivolumab. All patients relapsed after autologous stem cell transplantation, and brentuximab vedotin exposure varied. Sequencing was performed on peripheral blood mononuclear cells (PBMCs), taken before the fourth cycle of nivolumab. These TCRs come from a human donor with classical Hodgkin lymphoma.

The rearrangement links TRBV20-1 to TRBJ2-1; D is uncertain. Trimming took 6 bases from V and 15 from J, leaving 18 bases between them. The CDR3 extends over 11 amino acids. Germline lookup yields CDR1 DFQATT and CDR2 SNEGSKA (reference sequence). The CDR3 sequence: CSADGRLMPFF. The CDR3 coding sequence is TGCAGTGCCGACGGGCGCTTAATGCCGTTCTTC.

The chain recombines TRBV5-1 with TRBJ1-2, with D perhaps TRBD1 (5 bases). Trimming cost V 5 bases and J 5 bases, with 16 bases left between them. The CDR3 has 14 residues. In germline, CDR1 is SGHRS, CDR2 YFSETQ. The CDR3 sequence: CASSLGQGGYGYTF. The CDR3 DNA reads as TGCGCCAGCAGTCTGGGCCAGGGTGGGTATGGCTACACCTTC.

In this sample, this clone turned up once. The J gene is TRBJ1-3, the V gene TRBV6-7; D might be TRBD1 (5 bases). TRBV6-7 qualifies as an ORF whose function is uncertain. The CDR3 consists of 13 residues. Trimming pared 8 bases from V and 3 bases from J, leaving 11 bases between. CDR3 protein: CASPGRSGNTIYF. As DNA, the CDR3 is TGTGCCAGCCCAGGGCGGAGTGGAAACACCATATATTTT.

In nucleotides, the CDR3 is TGTGCCAGCAGCCTGTACGCCCTGAACACTGAAGCTTTCTTT. It is translated as CASSLYALNTEAFF. The chain links TRBV11-1 to TRBJ1-1; D gene unclear. V lost 5 bases, J lost 0 bases, and 10 bases lay in between. In germline, CDR1 is SGHAT, CDR2 FQDESV (reference sequence). The CDR3 length is 14 residues.

The CDR3 reads CASRLGQGSSYNEQFF. The CDR3 nucleotides read TGCGCCAGCAGACTTGGACAGGGGAGCTCCTACAATGAGCAGTTCTTC. V and J are TRBV5-1 and TRBJ2-1; 9 positions match TRBD1. Per germline, CDR1 SGHRS and CDR2 YFSETQ. Trimming removed 5 bases from V and 0 bases from J; junction bases left unmatched: 6. This CDR3 is built from 16 residues.

V usage is TRBV5-8 and J usage is TRBJ2-7, with 9 positions matching TRBD2. Germline loops: CDR1 SGHTS, CDR2 YDEGEE. This CDR3 comprises 13 residues. The V segment lost 3 bases and the J segment 5 bases; nucleotides outside the gene matches: 3. The CDR3 nucleotides are TGTGCCAGCAGCTCCCTAGCGGGGAACGAGCAGTACTTC. Encoded protein: CASSSLAGNEQYF.

Remarks on this clone: The DNA is left out, because the CDR3 cannot be placed on it with certainty; the CDR3 is given as TCRdb lists it. CDR3 protein: CASSFGPGIYEQYF. The chain combines TRBV5-6 with TRBJ2-7; the D segment call TRBD2 is taken from the table without a DNA check. Germline loops: CDR1 SGHDT, CDR2 YYEEEE. The CDR3 spans 14 residues, counting both ends.

The chain's CDR3 is CASSLYSADDYNEQFF. The CDR3 DNA reads TGCGCCAGCAGCTTGTATTCAGCGGACGACTACAATGAGCAGTTCTTC. V is TRBV5-1 and J is TRBJ2-1; D perhaps matches TRBD2 (5 bases). Germline V gene sequence: CDR1 SGHRS, CDR2 YFSETQ. This CDR3 comprises 16 residues. Deletions cut 1 base from V and 3 bases from J, with 14 bases between.

The J gene is TRBJ2-1, the V gene TRBV9, with TRBD1 as a possible D gene (6 bases). The CDR3 is made up of 14 amino acids. CDR1 and CDR2 from the germline V gene are SGDLS and YYNGEE. Trimming removed 4 bases at V and 4 bases at J, with 12 bases between. In nucleotides, the CDR3 is TGTGCCAGCAGCCGGGACACCCCATACAATGAGCAGTTCTTC. As protein: CASSRDTPYNEQFF. Combining the CDR3 with reference TRBV9 and TRBJ2-1 gives the whole variable domain DSGVTQTPKHLITATGQRVTLRCSPRSGDLSVYWYQQSLDQGLQFLIQYYNGEERAKGNILERFSAQQFPDLHSELNLSSLELGDSALYFCASSRDTPYNEQFFGPGTRLTVL.

CDR3 amino acids: CASSVEGLATDTQYF. DNA for the CDR3: TGTGCCAGCAGCGTAGAGGGACTAGCGACGGATACGCAGTATTTT. V and J are TRBV9 and TRBJ2-3; the match to TRBD2 covers 10 bases. CDR1 and CDR2 from the germline V gene are SGDLS and YYNGEE. The CDR3 is 15 residues long. V gave up 0 bases and J gave up 6 bases; unmatched junction bases: 4.

The V and J genes are TRBV19 and TRBJ2-7; 8 bases line up with TRBD2. V lost 11 bases and J lost 3; bases outside the gene matches: 9. From germline, CDR1 is LNHDA and CDR2 SQIVND (reference sequence). The CDR3 has 13 residues. CDR3 loop: CAAGVSGSYEQYF. The CDR3, as DNA: TGTGCCGCTGGGGTGAGCGGGAGCTACGAGCAGTACTTC. Variable domain in full (rest from reference TRBV19 and TRBJ2-7): DGGITQSPKYLFRKEGQNVTLSCEQNLNHDAMYWYRQDPGQGLRLIYYSQIVNDFQKGDIAEGYSVSREKKESFPLTVTSAQKNPTAFYLCAAGVSGSYEQYFGPGTRLTVT.

This sequence joins TRBV30 and TRBJ2-5; the D is unclear. This CDR3 region has 10 residues. Trimming cost V 1 base and J 3 bases, with 0 bases left between them. The germline V gene has CDR1 GTSNPN and CDR2 SVGIG (reference sequence). Here the CDR3 reads CAWSEETQYF. The CDR3 bases are TGTGCCTGGAGTGAAGAGACCCAGTACTTC.

The chain combines TRBV15 with TRBJ2-1; 11 nucleotides line up with TRBD1. CDR3 size: 15 residues. V shed 0 bases and J 8 bases; nucleotides not matched to a gene: 3. Per the germline V gene, CDR1 is LNHNV and CDR2 is YYDKDF (reference sequence). The CDR3 loop is CATSRDGTGGYEQFF. As DNA, the CDR3 is TGTGCCACCAGCAGAGATGGGACAGGGGGTTATGAGCAGTTCTTC.

The rearrangement joins TRBV7-2 to TRBJ2-4; 11 bases match TRBD2. Germline-derived CDR1 and CDR2 are SGHTA and FQGNSA. CDR3 length: 16 residues. V was pared by 1 base and J by 4 bases, with 3 bases of the junction left unmatched. The DNA of the CDR3 is TGTGCCAGCAGCTTAGTGGCTAGCGGGGGGAAAAACATTCAGTACTTC. Protein: CASSLVASGGKNIQYF.

V and J are TRBV18 and TRBJ2-3; D remains unclear. The germline V gene encodes CDR1 KGHSH and CDR2 LQKENI. CDR3 length: 16 residues. Trimming removed 6 bases at V and 0 bases at J, with 16 bases between. CDR3 in DNA: TGTGCCAGCTCCTTAAAGGCAGGAACCAGCACAGATACGCAGTATTTT. Translated, it gives CASSLKAGTSTDTQYF.

V and J are TRBV19 and TRBJ1-2, with D uncertain. V dropped 0 bases and J dropped 3 bases, with 5 bases sitting between them. The CDR3 totals 13 residues. The V gene's germline CDR1 is LNHDA and CDR2 SQIVND (reference sequence). The CDR3 DNA follows: TGTGCCAGTAGTATAGAGGGGTACTATGGCTACACCTTC. Residues: CASSIEGYYGYTF.

The CDR3 nucleotides are TGTGCCAGCAGTTTACTAGGGGGTGAGAATGGCTACACCTTC. It specifies CASSLLGGENGYTF. The V call is TRBV28, the J call TRBJ1-2; perhaps TRBD1 as D (6 bases). The CDR3 spans 14 residues. The V gene's germline CDR1 is MDHEN and CDR2 SYDVKM. V was cut by 2 bases and J by 6 bases, with 13 bases left in between.

This chain joins TRBV14 and TRBJ2-5; D remains unclear. Germline V lookup: CDR1 SGHDN, CDR2 FVKESK. V gave up 1 base and J gave up 2 bases, with 14 bases separating them. The CDR3 length is 16 residues. Here the CDR3 DNA reads TGTGCCAGCAGCCAAGTAGGCCGAGCTCAACAAGAGACCCAGTACTTC. This sequence encodes CASSQVGRAQQETQYF.

Remarks on this clone: This specimen includes other DNA sequences encoding the same CDR3. CDR3 DNA sequence: TGTGCCAGCTCACCAGGGCTACAAGAGACCCAGTACTTC. This encodes CASSPGLQETQYF. The chain couples TRBV18 to TRBJ2-5; no reliable D call. The germline CDR1 and CDR2 sequences are KGHSH and LQKENI. V lost 2 bases to trimming and J lost 2 bases, with 6 bases between them. The CDR3 is 13 amino acids.

The J gene is TRBJ2-3, the V gene TRBV19; 7 bases align to TRBD1. V was clipped by 3 bases and J by 3 bases; unmatched bases: 6. The germline V gene has CDR1 LNHDA and CDR2 SQIVND (reference sequence). The CDR3 spans 15 residues. CDR3 sequence (DNA): TGTGCCAGTAGTATTGGTGACAGGGTTACAGATACGCAGTATTTT. It translates to CASSIGDRVTDTQYF.

The chain combines TRBV7-2 with TRBJ1-3, with 9 bases matching TRBD1. V gave up 1 base and J gave up 10 bases; unmatched junction bases: 8. Per germline, CDR1 SGHTA and CDR2 FQGNSA. The CDR3 is 15 residues long. This CDR3 reads CASSLEADRGLTIYF. The CDR3 nucleotides are TGTGCCAGCAGCTTAGAAGCGGACAGGGGTCTTACCATATATTTT.

This clone was recorded once. This chain connects TRBV6-5 to TRBJ1-2; no reliable D call. Per the germline V gene, CDR1 is MNHEY and CDR2 is SVGAGI. V was cut by 8 bases and J by 1 base, with 11 bases left in between. The CDR3 spans 13 residues. CDR3 sequence (DNA): TGTGCCAGCGGGAATGCCGGTAACTATGGCTACACCTTC. Translating gives CASGNAGNYGYTF.

The chain employs TRBV7-9 and TRBJ1-5, with 8 bases aligning to TRBD1. V shed 4 bases, J shed 9 bases, and the junction held 11 bases outside the gene matches. The CDR3 loop spans 15 amino acids. CDR1 and CDR2 (germline): SEHNR, FQNEAQ (reference sequence). The CDR3 spells CASSSRAAGGWPQHF. The DNA for the CDR3 is TGTGCCAGCAGCTCACGAGCTGCAGGGGGCTGGCCCCAGCATTTT.

The sample holds a few counts of this clone. The V and J genes are TRBV5-1 and TRBJ2-6; 7 bases line up with TRBD2. Trimming cost V 3 bases and J 0 bases; bases outside gene matches: 15. This CDR3 is built from 20 residues. CDR1 SGHRS and CDR2 YFSETQ come from the germline V gene. CDR3 region: CASSWQIGERGSSGANVLTF. CDR3 nucleotides: TGCGCCAGCAGCTGGCAGATTGGCGAGCGGGGCTCCTCTGGGGCCAACGTCCTGACTTTC.

The V gene is TRBV7-9, the J gene TRBJ2-3; a weak D match, TRBD2 (6 bases). CDR3 size: 16 residues. Germline loops: CDR1 SEHNR, CDR2 FQNEAQ (reference sequence). V lost 3 bases and J lost 3, with 16 bases in between. CDR3: CASSLGDFRATDTQYF. The CDR3 DNA reads as TGTGCCAGCAGCTTGGGGGACTTCAGAGCAACAGATACGCAGTATTTT.

This chain uses TRBV4-1 with TRBJ1-2; 8 nucleotides agree with TRBD1. The junction had 9 bases not matched to a gene; V was cut back by 0 bases and J by 3 bases. CDR3 length: 17 amino acids. CDR1 is MGHRA and CDR2 is YSYEKL in the germline V gene. In nucleotides, the CDR3 is TGCGCCAGCAGCCAAGAAGGAACAGGGGGTTGGGACTATGGCTACACCTTC. It yields the protein CASSQEGTGGWDYGYTF.

The J gene is TRBJ1-1, the V gene TRBV6-6; weak D call: TRBD1 (5 bases). Germline CDR1 is MNHNY and CDR2 is SVGAGI (reference sequence). This CDR3 region has 13 residues. V was clipped by 9 bases and J by 3 bases, with 14 bases between them. The CDR3 loop is CASSPDRYTEAFF. The CDR3 nucleotides read TGTGCCAGTTCACCAGACAGATACACTGAAGCTTTCTTT.

This clone was detected only a few times. The chain joins TRBV19 to TRBJ2-7; the D gene is possibly TRBD1 (6 bases). The ends were cut back, 4 bases at V and 6 bases at J, with 13 bases in the middle. CDR1 LNHDA and CDR2 SQIVND come from the germline V gene (reference sequence). The CDR3 totals 13 residues. In DNA, the CDR3 is TGTGCCAGTAGTACCTACTCAGGGGTCGAGCAGTACTTC. Translation: CASSTYSGVEQYF.

The chain carries TRBV25-1 and TRBJ1-2, with TRBD1 matching 10 bases. The CDR3 is 15 residues long. Losses at the gene ends were 7 bases for V and 8 bases for J; bases not matched to a gene: 13. The germline CDR1 and CDR2 sequences are MGHDK and SYGVNS. This chain's CDR3 is CASTPPGQGSGGYTF. The CDR3 DNA reads as TGTGCCAGCACGCCACCGGGACAGGGGTCCGGCGGCTACACCTTC.